Below are 13 T cell receptor beta chains sequenced from a single sample in a study of tumor-infiltrating T cells and Merkel cell polyomavirus. About the research overall: The T cells studied were KLL-specific CD8+ cells against Merkel polyomavirus.

The data were produced by immunoSEQ multiplex PCR, yet TCRdb's version contains in-frame clones alone and is incomplete. The repertoire holds 24,000 or so clones, with around 90% as singletons. Immunohistochemistry showed robust Merkel cell polyomavirus Large T antigen staining in every patient's tumor. Sequenced input: lymph node tissue. The receptor set was obtained from a man between 50 and 59 years old with Merkel cell carcinoma.

V gene TRBV5-6 combines with J gene TRBJ1-1; D ambiguous. V was trimmed by 2 bases and J by 1 base, leaving 15 bases between them. The length of the CDR3 is 16 residues. Germline loops: CDR1 SGHDT, CDR2 YYEEEE. The CDR3: CASSFGREWANTEAFF. Written as DNA, the CDR3 is TGTGCCAGCAGCTTTGGTAGGGAGTGGGCGAACACTGAAGCTTTCTTT.

The chain links TRBV12-5 to TRBJ2-2, with D perhaps matching TRBD2 (6 bases). The V end lost 1 base, the J end lost 5 bases, and 8 bases lay between the germline ends. Looked up from germline, CDR1 is LGHNT and CDR2 is FRNRAP. This CDR3 is built from 14 residues. The CDR3 region is CASGLDGTTGELFF. For the CDR3, the DNA is TGTGCTAGTGGTTTGGACGGGACTACCGGGGAGCTGTTTTTT.

This clone turned up a few times. The V gene is TRBV9, the J gene TRBJ2-7, with 10 positions matching TRBD2. CDR3 length equals 14 residues. J was trimmed by 6 bases and V by 4 bases; bases with no gene match: 7. CDR1 is SGDLS, CDR2 YYNGEE, per germline. The CDR3 protein is CASSPTGTSVEQYF. CDR3 bases: TGTGCCAGCAGCCCGACCGGGACTAGCGTCGAGCAGTACTTC.

V and J are TRBV7-2 and TRBJ1-5; a weak D match, TRBD1 (6 bases). The CDR3 totals 15 residues. In germline, CDR1 is SGHTA, CDR2 FQGNSA. V dropped 2 bases and J dropped 5 bases, with 13 bases sitting between them. For the CDR3, the DNA is TGTGCCAGCAGCTTATTCCCCGCAGGGGATCAGCCCCAGCATTTT. Amino acids: CASSLFPAGDQPQHF.

V is TRBV11-2 and J is TRBJ2-5; no clear D gene. Germline CDR1 is SGHAT and CDR2 is FQNNGV. The CDR3 has 13 amino acids. The V gene lost 3 bases and the J gene lost 1 base, with 6 bases spanning the gap. This CDR3 reads CASSFSIQETQYF. Written as DNA, the CDR3 is TGTGCCAGCAGCTTTAGTATCCAAGAGACCCAGTACTTC.

This sequence joins TRBV7-2 and TRBJ2-2, with D perhaps TRBD1 (5 bases). Germline lookup yields CDR1 SGHTA and CDR2 FQGNSA. The CDR3 extends over 15 amino acids. Trimming cost V 2 bases and J 6 bases, with 13 bases left between them. CDR3 residues: CASSLSQGPAGELFF. As DNA, the CDR3 is TGTGCCAGCAGCTTAAGTCAGGGTCCCGCCGGGGAGCTGTTTTTT. The complete variable domain, with remaining parts taken from reference TRBV7-2 and TRBJ2-2, reads GAGVSQSPSNKVTEKGKDVELRCDPISGHTALYWYRQSLGQGLEFLIYFQGNSAPDKSGLPSDRFSAERTGGSVSTLTIQRTQQEDSAVYLCASSLSQGPAGELFFGEGSRLTVL.

The chain combines TRBV20-1 with TRBJ2-1; D remains unclear. The CDR3 length is 11 residues. The ends were cut back, 3 bases at V and 12 bases at J, with 12 bases in the middle. The germline V gene encodes CDR1 DFQATT and CDR2 SNEGSKA (reference sequence). For the CDR3, the DNA is TGCAGTGCTAGTCCCCAGGTGGGGCAGTTCTTC. It translates to CSASPQVGQFF.

CDR3 nucleotide sequence: TGTGCCATCAAGGGGACAGGGACGTCTGGGGCCAACGTCCTGACTTTC. It encodes CAIKGTGTSGANVLTF. The gene calls are TRBV10-3 and TRBJ2-6, with 9 bases that match TRBD1. The V gene's germline CDR1 is ENHRY and CDR2 SYGVKD. J was trimmed by 1 base and V by 7 bases; bases with no gene match: 5. The CDR3 loop spans 16 amino acids.

The genes are TRBV4-3 and TRBJ2-7, with TRBD1 identical over 8 bases. CDR3 length equals 17 residues. Trimming cost V 0 bases and J 3 bases; bases outside gene matches: 10. Germline V gene data show CDR1 as LGHNA and CDR2 as YSLEER. Here the CDR3 DNA reads TGCGCCAGCAGCCAAGACCGACAGGGGAATTCTGACTACGAGCAGTACTTC. Protein: CASSQDRQGNSDYEQYF.

J is TRBJ2-6 and V is TRBV19, with TRBD2 as a possible D gene (5 bases). The CDR3 is 17 amino acids. Trimming left V 5 bases short and J 0 bases short, with 14 bases between. Germline V gene data show CDR1 as LNHDA and CDR2 as SQIVND (reference sequence). The CDR3 DNA reads TGTGCCAGTAGTGTGGACGGGGTAAGCTCTGGGGCCAACGTCCTGACTTTC. Protein sequence: CASSVDGVSSGANVLTF.

The V gene is TRBV6-5, the J gene TRBJ1-1, with D perhaps matching TRBD1 (6 bases). The CDR3 runs to 15 residues. Germline assignment: CDR1 MNHEY and CDR2 SVGAGI. Deletions cut 5 bases from V and 8 bases from J, with 21 bases between. As DNA, the CDR3 is TGTGCCAGCAGTCGTCCAGGGGCTTCTTGGATCGAAGCTTTCTTT. Protein: CASSRPGASWIEAFF.

This clone is a singleton in its sample. The chain combines TRBV29-1 with TRBJ2-3; D remains ambiguous. CDR3 length: 14 residues. The ends were cut back, 4 bases at V and 4 bases at J, with 15 bases in the middle. CDR1 is SQVTM, CDR2 ANQGSEA, per germline. This chain's CDR3 is CSVVASSAPDTQYF. The CDR3 DNA sequence: TGCAGCGTTGTAGCCTCGTCAGCACCAGATACGCAGTATTTT.

The rearrangement links TRBV10-1 to TRBJ2-2; maybe TRBD2 (5 bases). The CDR3 runs 13 residues. Germline CDR1 and CDR2: WNHNN and SYGVQD (reference sequence). Trimming pared 4 bases from V and 5 bases from J, leaving 8 bases between. CDR3 bases: TGCGCCAGCAGTGTGACTACGACCGGGGAGCTGTTTTTT. Translating gives CASSVTTTGELFF.